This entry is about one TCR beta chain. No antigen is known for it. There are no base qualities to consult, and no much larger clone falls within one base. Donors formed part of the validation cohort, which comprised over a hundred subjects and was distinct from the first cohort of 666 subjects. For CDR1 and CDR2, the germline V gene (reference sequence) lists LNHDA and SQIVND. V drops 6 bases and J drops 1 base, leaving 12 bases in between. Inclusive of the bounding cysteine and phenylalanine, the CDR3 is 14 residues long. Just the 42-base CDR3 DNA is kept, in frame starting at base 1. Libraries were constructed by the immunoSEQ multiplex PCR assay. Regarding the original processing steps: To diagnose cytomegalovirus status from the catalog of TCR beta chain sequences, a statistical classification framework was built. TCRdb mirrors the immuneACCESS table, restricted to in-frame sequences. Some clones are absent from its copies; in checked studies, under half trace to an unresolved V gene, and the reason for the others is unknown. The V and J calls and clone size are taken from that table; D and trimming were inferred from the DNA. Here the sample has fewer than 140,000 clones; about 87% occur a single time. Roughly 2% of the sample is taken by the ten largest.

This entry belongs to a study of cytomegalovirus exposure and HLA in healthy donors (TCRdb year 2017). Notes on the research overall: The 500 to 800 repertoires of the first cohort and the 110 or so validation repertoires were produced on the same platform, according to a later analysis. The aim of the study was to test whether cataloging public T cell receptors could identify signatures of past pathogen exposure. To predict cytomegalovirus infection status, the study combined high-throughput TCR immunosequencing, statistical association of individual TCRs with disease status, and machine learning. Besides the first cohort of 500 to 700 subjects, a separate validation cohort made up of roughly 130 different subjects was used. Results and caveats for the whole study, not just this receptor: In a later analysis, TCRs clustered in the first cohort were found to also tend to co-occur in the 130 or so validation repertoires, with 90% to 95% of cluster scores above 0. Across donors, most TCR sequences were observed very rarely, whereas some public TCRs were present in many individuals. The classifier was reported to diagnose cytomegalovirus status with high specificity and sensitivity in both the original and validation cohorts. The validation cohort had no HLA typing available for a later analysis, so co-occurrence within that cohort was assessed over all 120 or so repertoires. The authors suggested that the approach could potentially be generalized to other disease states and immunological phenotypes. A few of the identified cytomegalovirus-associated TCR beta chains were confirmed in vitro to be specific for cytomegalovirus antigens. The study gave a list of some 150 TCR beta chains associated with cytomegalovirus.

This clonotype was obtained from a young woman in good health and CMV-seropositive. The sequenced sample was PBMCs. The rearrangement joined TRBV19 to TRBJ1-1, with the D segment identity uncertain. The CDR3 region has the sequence CASRREGRNTEAFF. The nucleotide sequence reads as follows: TGTGCCAGTAGGCGGGAAGGGAGGAACACTGAAGCTTTCTTT.